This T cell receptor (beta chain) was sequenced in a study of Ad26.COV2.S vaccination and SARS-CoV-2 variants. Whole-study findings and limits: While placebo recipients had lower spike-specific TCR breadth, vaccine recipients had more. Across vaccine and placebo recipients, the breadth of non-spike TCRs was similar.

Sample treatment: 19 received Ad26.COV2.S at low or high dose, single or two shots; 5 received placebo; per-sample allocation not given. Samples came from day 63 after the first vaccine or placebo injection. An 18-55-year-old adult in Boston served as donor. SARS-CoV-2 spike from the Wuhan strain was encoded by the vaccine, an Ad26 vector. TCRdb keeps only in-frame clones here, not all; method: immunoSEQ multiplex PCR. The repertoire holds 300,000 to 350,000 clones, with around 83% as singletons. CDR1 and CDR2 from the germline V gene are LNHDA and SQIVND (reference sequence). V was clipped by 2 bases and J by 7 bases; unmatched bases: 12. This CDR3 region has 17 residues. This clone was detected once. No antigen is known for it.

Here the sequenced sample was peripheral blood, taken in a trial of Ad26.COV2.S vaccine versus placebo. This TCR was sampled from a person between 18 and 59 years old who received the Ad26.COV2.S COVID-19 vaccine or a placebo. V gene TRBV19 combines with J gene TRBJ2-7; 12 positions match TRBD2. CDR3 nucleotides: TGTGCCAGTAGTATATCCGTCTTACTAGCGGGGGGCGGAGAGCAGTACTTC. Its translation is CASSISVLLAGGGEQYF.